This TCR beta chain comes out of a study of OX40 agonist ivuxolimab in advanced cancers. Per germline, CDR1 MNHEY and CDR2 SMNVEV (reference sequence). Trimming left V 5 bases short and J 5 bases short, with 9 bases between. The CDR3 spans 13 residues. Produced via immunoSEQ multiplex PCR; TCRdb's table is partial and in-frame only. The top ten clones hold roughly 5.5% of a sample with over 80,000 clones, 86% of them seen once. With respect to this clone: The sample contains more than one DNA sequence encoding this CDR3.

The receptor's source is an adult with an advanced solid tumor such as melanoma, head and neck, liver or kidney cancer. The chain carries TRBV27 and TRBJ2-2; D gene ambiguous. The sequencing here drew on CD4+ or CD8+ T cells sorted from blood, taken in a trial of the OX40 agonist ivuxolimab. CDR3: CASSLWGTGELFF. The CDR3 DNA reads as TGTGCCAGCAGTCTTTGGGGAACCGGGGAGCTGTTTTTT.